A single T cell receptor (beta chain) is shown here with its context. Antigen: not known. What was sequenced were expressed TCRB transcripts, since all of the isolated RNA had been reverse transcribed. Only in-frame clones appear in the TCRdb table, and some are missing; sequencing was by immunoSEQ multiplex PCR. Here the sample spans 600,000 or so clones, roughly 12% being singletons. The data were obtained in a study of beta chain features in type 1 diabetes. The CDR3 is 15 amino acids. V was cut by 8 bases and J by 5 bases, with 21 bases left in between. Germline V CDR1 and CDR2: SNHLY, FYNNEI. The study, taken as a whole, reports: People with Type 1 diabetes carried modestly yet significantly shorter TCRB CDR3s in all four CD4+ subsets.

The V call is TRBV2, the J call TRBJ1-2; a weak D match, TRBD1 (6 bases). The TCR was taken from a man aged 25-45 years with type 1 diabetes. Sequencing was carried out using naive CD4+ T cells from blood. Here the CDR3 reads CASAENREAYYGYTF. In DNA, the CDR3 is TGTGCCAGCGCTGAGAACAGGGAGGCATATTATGGCTACACCTTC.